This is a list of T cell receptor beta chains from one sample in a study of a mutant IDH1 vaccine in newly diagnosed glioma. Sequenced by immunoSEQ multiplex PCR; TCRdb stores in-frame clones only, minus some. The sample has tens of thousands of clones; roughly 84% are singletons. Which antigens these TCRs recognize remains unknown. Sequenced material: PBMCs, taken from a glioma patient whose treatment included an IDH1 peptide vaccine. These receptor sequences come from a man aged 25-45 years with glioma. CDR3s include the opening cysteine and the closing phenylalanine or tryptophan. Fields, in order: V gene, J gene, CDR3 protein.

v_call: TRBV20-1; j_call: TRBJ2-1; cdr3_aa: CSAHNYNEQFF
v_call: TRBV10-2; j_call: TRBJ1-5; cdr3_aa: CASSVRDSNQPQHF
v_call: TRBV9; j_call: TRBJ2-3; cdr3_aa: CASSVEGADTQYF
v_call: TRBV5-1; j_call: TRBJ2-4; cdr3_aa: CASRVNQAKNIQYF
v_call: TRBV7-9; j_call: TRBJ1-6; cdr3_aa: CASSNAPQDILHF
v_call: TRBV10-1; j_call: TRBJ1-2; cdr3_aa: CASSESTLLGYGYTF
v_call: TRBV5-6; j_call: TRBJ2-5; cdr3_aa: CASSLGPIISGGGETQYF
v_call: TRBV2; j_call: TRBJ1-1; cdr3_aa: CASYRAPNTEAFF
v_call: TRBV9; j_call: TRBJ1-1; cdr3_aa: CASNALGTEAFF
v_call: TRBV14; j_call: TRBJ1-2; cdr3_aa: CASSREVINYGYTF
v_call: TRBV19; j_call: TRBJ1-6; cdr3_aa: CASSDREDSPLHF
v_call: TRBV7-2; j_call: TRBJ2-3; cdr3_aa: CASSALQGRTQYF
v_call: TRBV6-4; j_call: TRBJ2-1; cdr3_aa: CASSDSGGDYNEQFF
v_call: TRBV11-2; j_call: TRBJ2-1; cdr3_aa: CASSKLAGGPYEQFF
v_call: TRBV5-1; j_call: TRBJ1-2; cdr3_aa: CASSFRLGGYTF
v_call: TRBV30; j_call: TRBJ1-5; cdr3_aa: CAWSMDTNQPQHF
v_call: TRBV6-5; j_call: TRBJ1-2; cdr3_aa: CASSYRTQGRGYTF
v_call: TRBV19; j_call: TRBJ1-4; cdr3_aa: CASSHREPNEKLFF
v_call: TRBV11-1; j_call: TRBJ2-4; cdr3_aa: CASSSGVAKNVQYF
v_call: TRBV7-9; j_call: -; cdr3_aa: CASSLAYTTGASYEQYF
v_call: TRBV9; j_call: TRBJ2-5; cdr3_aa: CASSPAGETQYF
v_call: TRBV11-2; j_call: TRBJ1-1; cdr3_aa: CASSSQTANTEAFF
v_call: TRBV7-9; j_call: TRBJ1-4; cdr3_aa: CASSFPSTTNEKLFF
v_call: TRBV12-5; j_call: TRBJ2-1; cdr3_aa: CASGLARQAAYNEQFF
v_call: TRBV10-3; j_call: -; cdr3_aa: CAISGTGGSYEQYF
v_call: TRBV15; j_call: TRBJ2-5; cdr3_aa: CATSSHDVGSGGEQYF
v_call: TRBV27; j_call: TRBJ2-3; cdr3_aa: CASSLTGATDTQYF
v_call: TRBV4-2; j_call: TRBJ1-3; cdr3_aa: CASSQVDRGGNTIYF
v_call: TRBV11-2; j_call: TRBJ2-1; cdr3_aa: CASSLSALTLSQFF
v_call: TRBV5-6; j_call: TRBJ1-1; cdr3_aa: CASSLGSQGHTEAFF
v_call: TRBV5-1; j_call: TRBJ2-5; cdr3_aa: CASSLTAILRGIQETQYF
v_call: TRBV7-6; j_call: TRBJ2-2; cdr3_aa: CASSLRGENTGELFF
v_call: TRBV7-7; j_call: TRBJ2-2; cdr3_aa: CASSRGRRNTGELFF
v_call: TRBV28; j_call: TRBJ2-2; cdr3_aa: CASSFLQGRTGELFF
v_call: TRBV5-1; j_call: TRBJ2-5; cdr3_aa: CASSLGTSGGLQETQYF
v_call: TRBV4-1; j_call: TRBJ2-3; cdr3_aa: CASSQEGQSTDTQYF
v_call: TRBV10-2; j_call: TRBJ2-2; cdr3_aa: CGGAKTSGGGNTGELFF
v_call: TRBV28; j_call: TRBJ2-7; cdr3_aa: CASSNGLAPYEQYF
v_call: TRBV6-1; j_call: TRBJ1-5; cdr3_aa: CASSVWDAQPQHF
v_call: TRBV27; j_call: TRBJ2-7; cdr3_aa: CASRPLSGGEQYF
v_call: TRBV10-3; j_call: TRBJ2-7; cdr3_aa: CAISEFPQGDEQYF
v_call: TRBV5-1; j_call: -; cdr3_aa: CASSLGLGFSYEQYF
v_call: TRBV13; j_call: TRBJ1-3; cdr3_aa: CASSQGYSAYGNTIYF
v_call: TRBV29-1; j_call: TRBJ1-2; cdr3_aa: CSTRTDANYGYTF
v_call: TRBV7-9; j_call: TRBJ2-7; cdr3_aa: CASSLGSGMGREQYF
v_call: TRBV6-5; j_call: TRBJ1-5; cdr3_aa: CASSPDRVQHF